A single T cell receptor (beta chain) is shown here with its context. Its antigen is still unknown. Every donor contributed roughly 10 milliliters of peripheral blood by blood draw. The use of a sample-barcoded 5' primer and a J-beta primer mix characterized a second PCR of roughly 6 to 11 cycles. TCRdb re-called the 5' RACE reads with MiXCR, one entry per CDR3 protein. This repertoire shows more than 1.4 million distinct CDR3 sequences, roughly 40% found once; its top ten account for 7.9%. These data originate in a study of blood T cells in healthy people across ages. Study results and caveats: Long-lived donors had more naive CD4+ cells and higher diversity than aged donors. Underestimates were what the diversity estimates from one million T cells were considered to be.

This TCR derives from a woman aged 18-29 years in good health. Sequencing input: blood.

As DNA, the CDR3 is TGCGCCAGCAGCTTGGGAGGTCGAGCGGGAGGGAGTAATGAGCAGTACTTC. It specifies CASSLGGRAGGSNEQYF. This rearrangement joins TRBV5-1 to TRBJ2-5, with 10 nucleotides matching TRBD2. This CDR3 contains 17 residues. Germline V gene data show CDR1 as SGHRS and CDR2 as YFSETQ. The ends lost 0 bases at V and 11 bases at J; junction bases unmatched: 16.